This is a list of T cell receptor beta chains from one sample in a study of T-cell memory formation after mild COVID-19. MiXCR, run by TCRdb on the 5' RACE reads, gives a single entry per CDR3 protein. The sample lists 470,000 or so distinct CDR3 sequences; approximately 19% were seen once. What was sequenced was PBMCs or a T cell subset sorted from them (not recorded which). All receptors come from a man aged 18 to 30 who had mild COVID-19 (a few samples of this study predate the infection). Cell type and time point are not known. Each CDR3 is given with its conserved first and last residue. A D gene is named only where the DNA matches it firmly. Expanded clones get a size class; other rows say once, few or many, or leave the size out.

TRBJ2-2	few	TRBV28	.	TGTGCCAGCAGTTTAATAGGGGTCGGCACCGGGGAGCTGTTTTTT	CASSLIGVGTGELFF
TRBJ2-1	few	TRBV7-2	.	TGTGCCAGCAGCTTAGCGTTTAGAGGGGAATACAATGAGCAGTTCTTC	CASSLAFRGEYNEQFF
TRBJ2-7	few	TRBV20-1	.	TGCAGTGGGAAGGTACGGGGAAGCTCCTACGAGCAGTACTTC	CSGKVRGSSYEQYF
TRBJ2-3	few	TRBV6-5	TRBD1	TGTGCCAGCACACCTTGGACAGGACGCTTTACAGATACGCAGTATTTT	CASTPWTGRFTDTQYF
TRBJ1-1	few	TRBV3-1	.	TGTGCCAGCAGCCAAGGTATAATTCGACAGGCGGGTGCCACTGAAGCTTTCTTT	CASSQGIIRQAGATEAFF
TRBJ2-7	many	TRBV6-2/TRBV6-3	TRBD2	TGTGCCAGCAGACGGGAGGCCCCCTACGAGCAGTACTTC	CASRREAPYEQYF
TRBJ1-3	few	TRBV15	.	TGTGCCACCAGGCCAAGGGCGGGAAACACCATATATTTT	CATRPRAGNTIYF
TRBJ1-2	.	TRBV20-1	.	TGCAGTGCTCCCTCCGGGACGTCCGGCTACACCTTC	CSAPSGTSGYTF
TRBJ2-6	once	TRBV7-2	.	TGTGCCAGCAGCGACGTATCTGGGGCCAACGTCCTGACTTTC	CASSDVSGANVLTF
TRBJ2-6	many	TRBV4-1	TRBD2	TGCGCCAGCAGCCGGGCGGGGGTAATCACTGGGGCCAACGTCCTGACTTTC	CASSRAGVITGANVLTF
TRBJ1-3	.	TRBV10-3	.	TGTGCCATCAGTGCTCGGGGACAACTCTCTGGAAACACCATATATTTT	CAISARGQLSGNTIYF
TRBJ1-5	.	TRBV28	.	TGTGCCAGCAGAACTGCGGGGACATCGGACCAGCCCCAGCATTTT	CASRTAGTSDQPQHF
TRBJ2-3	.	TRBV4-3	TRBD1	TGCGCCAGCAGCACCCGGGACAGGGGATCAGATACGCAGTATTTT	CASSTRDRGSDTQYF
TRBJ1-2	few	TRBV7-9	.	TGTGCCAGCAGCCCCGACCCGGGGAACTATGGCTACACCTTC	CASSPDPGNYGYTF
TRBJ2-4	.	TRBV21-1	.	TGTGCCAGCAGCAAGGTCGGAGGGGGCGATTCCAAAAACATTCAGTACTTC	CASSKVGGGDSKNIQYF
TRBJ1-2	many	TRBV9	.	TGTGCCAGCAGCGTTGACGGGGGCCCCTTAGGCTACACCTTC	CASSVDGGPLGYTF
TRBJ2-7	few	TRBV29-1	TRBD2	TGCAGCGCCCTGGCCGGGACTAGCGGGGGGGCGGTGCAGTACTTC	CSALAGTSGGAVQYF
TRBJ2-1	.	TRBV11-2	TRBD2	TGTGCCAGCAGCTTAAGGGGAGCGGGGGTGGTGGATGAGCAGTTCTTC	CASSLRGAGVVDEQFF
TRBJ2-1	.	TRBV14	.	TGTGCCAGCAGCCCCAGGACAGAGGGTGAGCAGTTCTTC	CASSPRTEGEQFF
TRBJ1-2	few	TRBV12-3/TRBV12-4	.	TGTGCCAGCAGATCCGGTGGGAACTCGGGTGGCTACACCTTC	CASRSGGNSGGYTF
TRBJ2-5	.	TRBV5-1	TRBD1	TGCGCCAGCAGCCCGTGGGACAGGGGGGCGGAGACCCAGTACTTC	CASSPWDRGAETQYF
TRBJ2-2	few	TRBV20-1	.	TGCAGTGGTGGAGCGAACACCGGGGAGCTGTTTTTT	CSGGANTGELFF
TRBJ1-5	.	TRBV27	TRBD1	TGTGCCAGCAGTCCGATCCGAGGACAGGGGTACCATCAGCCCCAGCATTTT	CASSPIRGQGYHQPQHF
TRBJ2-3	.	TRBV19	.	TGTGCCAGTAGTATAGACGCCGGTTTCTCCACTAGCACAGATACGCAGTATTTT	CASSIDAGFSTSTDTQYF
TRBJ2-2	.	TRBV29-1	.	TGCAGCGTTGTGGCCAACGGGGAGCTGTTTTTT	CSVVANGELFF
TRBJ2-1	.	TRBV9	.	TGTGCCAGCAGCGCCCTCGCGGATGGGGGGTGGCAGTTCTTC	CASSALADGGWQFF
TRBJ1-4	.	TRBV7-6	.	TGTGCCAGCAGCAATGACCCCGGGACCTTCCCCCTGAAACTGTTTTTT	CASSNDPGTFPLKLFF
TRBJ2-1	few	TRBV3-1	.	TGTGCCAGCAGCCCCCGGCAGGGCGATGAGCAGTTCTTC	CASSPRQGDEQFF
TRBJ1-1	many	TRBV7-9	.	TGTGCCAGCAGCTGGTGGGGACTGAACACTGAAGCTTTCTTT	CASSWWGLNTEAFF
TRBJ2-3	.	TRBV20-1	.	TGCAGTGCCGACCGCGGGCTAGATACGCAGTATTTT	CSADRGLDTQYF
TRBJ2-1	.	TRBV15	.	TGTGCCACCAGCTCACGGACCGAGGACAATGAGCAGTTCTTC	CATSSRTEDNEQFF
TRBJ1-1	few	TRBV4-3	.	TGCGCCAGCAGCCAAGATTCGGGGACTGAAGCTTTCTTT	CASSQDSGTEAFF
TRBJ2-1	few	TRBV6-5	.	TGTGCCAGCAGGAAGAACAATGAGCAGTTCTTC	CASRKNNEQFF
TRBJ2-5	few	TRBV10-2	.	TGCGCCAGCAGTGAGGGGGTGCACCAAGGAGTGGCCCAGTACTTC	CASSEGVHQGVAQYF
TRBJ2-5	.	TRBV24-1	TRBD1	TGTGCCACCAGTGATCGGTCCAGGGGGCGCGGAGAGACCCAGTACTTC	CATSDRSRGRGETQYF
TRBJ1-5	.	TRBV5-1	.	TGCGCCAGCAGCTTGTCCTGGGGTCAGCCCCAGCATTTT	CASSLSWGQPQHF
TRBJ1-2	.	TRBV6-6	.	TGTGCCAGCAGTTACTCAGGGGAGCTTGGCTACACCTTC	CASSYSGELGYTF
TRBJ2-3	.	TRBV5-1	TRBD2	TGCGCCAGCAGCCCAGGGATCCTAGCGGGCGAAGCCACAGATACGCAGTATTTT	CASSPGILAGEATDTQYF
TRBJ1-1	few	TRBV20-1	TRBD1	TGCAGTGCTCCCCGGACAGGGGCGGACACTGAAGCTTTCTTT	CSAPRTGADTEAFF
TRBJ1-1	few	TRBV20-1	TRBD1	TGCAGTGCTAGGGAACAGGGGCCTGTGAGAACTGAAGCTTTCTTT	CSAREQGPVRTEAFF
TRBJ1-1	.	TRBV20-1	TRBD1	TGCAGTGCTAGAGAGGAGGGACAGGGGTTCTACACTGAAGCTTTCTTT	CSAREEGQGFYTEAFF
TRBJ1-2	.	TRBV7-2	.	TGTGCCAGCAGCTACCAGGACAGCTATGGCTACACCTTC	CASSYQDSYGYTF
TRBJ2-1	.	TRBV15	.	TGTGCCACCAGCAGGGACGGGCACAATGAGCAGTTCTTC	CATSRDGHNEQFF
TRBJ1-1	few	TRBV7-2	.	TGTGCCAGCAGCCCCGCTCGGGGTATGAACACTGAAGCTTTCTTT	CASSPARGMNTEAFF
TRBJ1-5	.	TRBV19	TRBD1	TGTGCCAGTCGCGGACAGGGTCAGCAGCCCCAGCATTTT	CASRGQGQQPQHF
TRBJ2-3	few	TRBV5-5	.	TGTGCTCGGTCCAGCGGCAGCACAGATACGCAGTATTTT	CARSSGSTDTQYF
TRBJ1-5	.	TRBV6-5	TRBD1	TGTGCCAGCAGTAAAACAGGGGGTTTCAATCAGCCCCAGCATTTT	CASSKTGGFNQPQHF
TRBJ2-1	.	TRBV12-3/TRBV12-4	.	TGTGCCAGCAGTTTTTTTGGGGTGGGGAATGAGCAGTTCTTC	CASSFFGVGNEQFF
TRBJ1-2	.	TRBV12-3/TRBV12-4	.	TGTGCCAGCAGTTTACAGGAGCGGGATGGCTACACCTTC	CASSLQERDGYTF
TRBJ2-2	few	TRBV24-1	.	TGTGCCACCAGTACAGCTAACACCGGGGAGCTGTTTTTT	CATSTANTGELFF